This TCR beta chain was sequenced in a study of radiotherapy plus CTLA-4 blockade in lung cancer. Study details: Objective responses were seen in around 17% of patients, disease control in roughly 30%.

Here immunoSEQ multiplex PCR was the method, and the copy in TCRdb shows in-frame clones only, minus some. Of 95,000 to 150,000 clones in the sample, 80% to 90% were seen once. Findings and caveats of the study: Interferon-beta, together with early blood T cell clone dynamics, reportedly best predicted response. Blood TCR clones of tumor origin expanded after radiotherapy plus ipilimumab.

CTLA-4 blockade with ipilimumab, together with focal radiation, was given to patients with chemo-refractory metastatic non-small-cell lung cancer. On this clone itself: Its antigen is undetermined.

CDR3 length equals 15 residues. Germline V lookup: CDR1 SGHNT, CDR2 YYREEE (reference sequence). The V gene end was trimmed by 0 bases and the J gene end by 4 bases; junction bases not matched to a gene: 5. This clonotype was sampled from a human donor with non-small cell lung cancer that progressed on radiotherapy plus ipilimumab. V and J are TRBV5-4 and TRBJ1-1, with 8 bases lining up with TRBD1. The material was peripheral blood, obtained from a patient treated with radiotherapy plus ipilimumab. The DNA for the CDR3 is TGTGCCAGCAGCTTGGAAGGGACAGGCTCCACTGAAGCTTTCTTT. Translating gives CASSLEGTGSTEAFF.